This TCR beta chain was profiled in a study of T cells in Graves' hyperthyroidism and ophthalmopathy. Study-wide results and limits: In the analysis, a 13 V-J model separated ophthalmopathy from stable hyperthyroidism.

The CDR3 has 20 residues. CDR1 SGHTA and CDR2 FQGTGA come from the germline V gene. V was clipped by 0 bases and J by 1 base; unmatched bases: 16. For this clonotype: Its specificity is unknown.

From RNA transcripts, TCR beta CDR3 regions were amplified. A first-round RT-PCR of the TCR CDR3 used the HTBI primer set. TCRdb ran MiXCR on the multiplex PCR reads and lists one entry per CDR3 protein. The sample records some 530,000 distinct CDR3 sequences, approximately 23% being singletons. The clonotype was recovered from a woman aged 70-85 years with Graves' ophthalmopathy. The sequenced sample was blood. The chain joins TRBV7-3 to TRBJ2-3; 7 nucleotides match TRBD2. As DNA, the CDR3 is TGTGCCAGCAGCTTAACCCTTGGTGGTAAGTTCGCGGGAGGCACAGATACGCAGTATTTT. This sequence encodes CASSLTLGGKFAGGTDTQYF.